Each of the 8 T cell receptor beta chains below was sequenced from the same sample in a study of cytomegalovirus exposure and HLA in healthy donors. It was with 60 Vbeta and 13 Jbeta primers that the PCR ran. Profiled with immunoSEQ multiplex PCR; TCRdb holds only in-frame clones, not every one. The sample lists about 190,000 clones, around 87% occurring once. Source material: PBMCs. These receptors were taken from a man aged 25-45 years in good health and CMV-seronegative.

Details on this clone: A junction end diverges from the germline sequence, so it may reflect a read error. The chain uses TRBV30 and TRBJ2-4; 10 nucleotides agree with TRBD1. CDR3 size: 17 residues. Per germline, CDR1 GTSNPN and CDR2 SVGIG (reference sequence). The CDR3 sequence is CAWSVRGQGVAKNSQYF. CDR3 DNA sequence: TGTGCCTGGAGTGTACGTGGACAGGGGGTAGCCAAAAACAGTCAGTACTTC.

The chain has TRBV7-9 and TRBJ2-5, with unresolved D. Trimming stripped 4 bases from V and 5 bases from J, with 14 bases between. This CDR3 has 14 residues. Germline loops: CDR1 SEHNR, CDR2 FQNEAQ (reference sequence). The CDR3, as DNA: TGTGCCAGCAGCTCCCCGGTCCGAGCGGAGACCCAGTACTTC. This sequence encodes CASSSPVRAETQYF.

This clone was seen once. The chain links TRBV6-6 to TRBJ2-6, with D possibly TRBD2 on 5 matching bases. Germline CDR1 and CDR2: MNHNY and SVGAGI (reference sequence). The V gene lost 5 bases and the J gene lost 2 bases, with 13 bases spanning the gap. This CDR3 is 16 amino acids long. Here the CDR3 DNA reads TGTGCCAGCAGTCTCGCCCGGGGAACTGGGGCCAACGTCCTGACTTTC. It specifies CASSLARGTGANVLTF.

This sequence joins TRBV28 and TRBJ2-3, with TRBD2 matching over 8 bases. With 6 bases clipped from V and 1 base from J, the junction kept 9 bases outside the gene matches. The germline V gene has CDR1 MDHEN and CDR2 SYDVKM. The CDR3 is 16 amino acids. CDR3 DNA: TGTGCCAGCAGAGGTCCAGCGGGAGTTGGCACAGATACGCAGTATTTT. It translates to CASRGPAGVGTDTQYF.

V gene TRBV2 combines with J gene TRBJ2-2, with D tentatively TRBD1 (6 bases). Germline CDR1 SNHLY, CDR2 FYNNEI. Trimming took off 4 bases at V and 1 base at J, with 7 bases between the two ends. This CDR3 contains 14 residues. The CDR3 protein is CASSGQVNTGELFF. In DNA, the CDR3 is TGTGCCAGCAGTGGACAGGTGAACACCGGGGAGCTGTTTTTT.

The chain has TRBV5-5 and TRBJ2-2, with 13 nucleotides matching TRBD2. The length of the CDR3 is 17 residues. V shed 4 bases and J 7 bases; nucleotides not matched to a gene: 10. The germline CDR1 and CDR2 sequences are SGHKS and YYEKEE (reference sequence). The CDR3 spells CASSQRTSGSWGGELFF. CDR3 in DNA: TGTGCCAGCAGCCAGAGGACTAGCGGGAGCTGGGGCGGGGAGCTGTTTTTT. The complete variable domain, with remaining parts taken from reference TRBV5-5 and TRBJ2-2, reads DAGVTQSPTHLIKTRGQQVTLRCSPISGHKSVSWYQQVLGQGPQFIFQYYEKEERGRGNFPDRFSARQFPNYSSELNVNALLLGDSALYLCASSQRTSGSWGGELFFGEGSRLTVL.

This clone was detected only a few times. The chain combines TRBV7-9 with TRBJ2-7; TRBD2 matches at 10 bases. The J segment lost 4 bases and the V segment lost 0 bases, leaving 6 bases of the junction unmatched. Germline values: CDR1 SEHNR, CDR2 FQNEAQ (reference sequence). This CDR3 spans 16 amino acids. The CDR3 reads CASSLAERGGGYEQYF. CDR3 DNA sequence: TGTGCCAGCAGCTTAGCGGAGCGGGGGGGCGGGTACGAGCAGTACTTC.

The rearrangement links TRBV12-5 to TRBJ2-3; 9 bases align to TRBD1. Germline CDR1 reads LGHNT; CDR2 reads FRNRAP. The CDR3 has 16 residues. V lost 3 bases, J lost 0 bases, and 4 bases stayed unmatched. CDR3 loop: CASGFGTGSSTDTQYF. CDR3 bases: TGTGCTAGTGGTTTCGGGACAGGGTCTAGCACAGATACGCAGTATTTT. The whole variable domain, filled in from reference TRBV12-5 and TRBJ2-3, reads DARVTQTPRHKVTEMGQEVTMRCQPILGHNTVFWYRQTMMQGLELLAYFRNRAPLDDSGMPKDRFSAEMPDATLATLKIQPSEPRDSAVYFCASGFGTGSSTDTQYFGPGTRLTVL.